This T cell receptor (beta chain) was found in a study of T cells in Graves' hyperthyroidism and ophthalmopathy. Per the germline V gene, CDR1 is SGDLS and CDR2 is YYNGEE. The CDR3 has 16 amino acids. The V segment lost 3 bases and the J segment 4 bases; nucleotides outside the gene matches: 9. Those patients with uncontrolled infection, other autoimmune disease, pregnancy or lactation were excluded. Diagnoses used clinical symptoms, serum thyroxine and TRAb, thyroid ultrasound and orbital computed tomography. PBMCs were sourced from roughly 10 ml fresh peripheral blood. Study findings and constraints: Appearing also in blood were most of the thyroid clonotypes expanded above 0.001.

This clonotype was detected ten times or more. Its antigen remains unidentified. TCR beta CDR3 region amplification was performed from RNA transcripts. In the first-round RT-PCR of the TCR CDR3, the HTBI primer set was used. TCRdb processed the multiplex PCR reads anew with MiXCR; each CDR3 protein has one entry. The sample shows fewer than 500,000 distinct CDR3 sequences, around 15% of them seen only once. The TCR was taken from a woman aged 25 to 39 with Graves' ophthalmopathy. The sample was blood. The V gene is TRBV9, the J gene TRBJ2-5; 10 bases fit TRBD2. CDR3 residues: CASSAPGTSERETQYF. CDR3 DNA: TGTGCCAGCAGCGCACCCGGGACTAGCGAGAGAGAGACCCAGTACTTC.